This record concerns one T cell receptor (beta chain) sequence. What it recognizes is unknown. Primers: 60 Vbeta forward and 13 Jbeta reverse. TCRdb's copy holds only in-frame clones and misses some; the assay was immunoSEQ multiplex PCR. This sample's table reports about 130,000 clones. This sample is part of a study of cytomegalovirus exposure and HLA in healthy donors. Findings and limits, study-wide: In the analysis, some V segments, TRBV6-2 and TRBV6-3 included, were excluded as indistinguishable.

It was healthy bone marrow donors who served as donors. Germline V gives CDR1 SGHRS, CDR2 YFSETQ. Trimming took off 4 bases at V and 4 bases at J, with 14 bases between the two ends. The CDR3 contains 14 residues. Sequenced sample: PBMCs. The V call is TRBV5-1, the J call TRBJ1-2; D perhaps matches TRBD1 (5 bases). The receptor was isolated from a woman aged 35 to 49 in good health and CMV-seropositive. CDR3 sequence reads: CASSPREVIYGYTF. The CDR3 DNA reads TGCGCCAGCAGCCCCAGGGAGGTAATCTATGGCTACACCTTC.